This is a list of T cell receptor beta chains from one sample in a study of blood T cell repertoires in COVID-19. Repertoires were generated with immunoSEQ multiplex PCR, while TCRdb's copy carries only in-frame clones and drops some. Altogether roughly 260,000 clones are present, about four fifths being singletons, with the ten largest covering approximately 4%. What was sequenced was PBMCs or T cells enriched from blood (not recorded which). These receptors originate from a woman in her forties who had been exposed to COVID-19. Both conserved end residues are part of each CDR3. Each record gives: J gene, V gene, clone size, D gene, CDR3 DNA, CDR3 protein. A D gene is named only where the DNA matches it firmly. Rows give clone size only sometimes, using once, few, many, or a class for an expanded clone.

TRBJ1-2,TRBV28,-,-,TGTGCCAGCATGGGACTCCCGAGATCCGGCTACACCTTC,CASMGLPRSGYTF
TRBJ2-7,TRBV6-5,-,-,TGTGCCAGCAGTTCACCCGATGGGGGCCGCGCCCAGTACTTC,CASSSPDGGRAQYF
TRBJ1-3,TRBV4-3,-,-,TGCGCCAGCAGCCACGGACGGGGGGGAAACACCATATATTTT,CASSHGRGGNTIYF
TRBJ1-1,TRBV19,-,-,TGTGCCAGTAGTCAGGGCTGGAGTTCTGAAGCTTTCTTT,CASSQGWSSEAFF
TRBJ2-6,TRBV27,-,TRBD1,TGTGCCAGCAGTTTGAGGACAGGGGAACACTCTGGGGCCAACGTCCTGACTTTC,CASSLRTGEHSGANVLTF
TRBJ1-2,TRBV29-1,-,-,TGCAGCGCCTTTTCGCGGGACCTCACTAACTATGGCTACACCTTC,CSAFSRDLTNYGYTF
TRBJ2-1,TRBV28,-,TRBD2,TGTGCCAGCAGTTTCAGCGGGGGGGTCGGTGAGCAGTTCTTC,CASSFSGGVGEQFF
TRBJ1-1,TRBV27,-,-,TGTGCCAGCAGTTTAATGGCGAACACTGAAGCTTTCTTT,CASSLMANTEAFF
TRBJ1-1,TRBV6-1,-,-,TGTGCCAGCAGTGAAGGGATAGGGAGGAACACTGAAGCTTTCTTT,CASSEGIGRNTEAFF
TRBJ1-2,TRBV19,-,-,TGTGCCAGTAGTCTAGACATACTGGATGGCTACACCTTC,CASSLDILDGYTF
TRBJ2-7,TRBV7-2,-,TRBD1,TGTGCCAGCAGCTTACAGGGGACAGGGGGCTACGAGCAGTACTTC,CASSLQGTGGYEQYF
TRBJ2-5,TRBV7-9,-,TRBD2,TGTGCCAGCAGCCCCGGGACTAGCGGGGGTCAAGAGACCCAGTACTTC,CASSPGTSGGQETQYF
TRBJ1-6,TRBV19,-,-,TGTGCCAGTAGTATTACCCCTGGAGGGATCGGCTCACCCCTCCACTTT,CASSITPGGIGSPLHF
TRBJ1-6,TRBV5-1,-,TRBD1,TGCGCCAGCAGCGGACAGGGAAATTCACCCCTCCACTTT,CASSGQGNSPLHF
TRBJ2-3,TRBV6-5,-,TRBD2,TGTGCCAGCAGTTACTCAAATCGGGACTATACAGATACGCAGTATTTT,CASSYSNRDYTDTQYF
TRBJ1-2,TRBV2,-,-,TGTGCCAGCAGCCAACAGGGAACAAACTATGGCTACACCTTC,CASSQQGTNYGYTF
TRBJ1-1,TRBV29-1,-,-,TGCAGCGTTGAACGGCAGCGGACTGAAGCTTTCTTT,CSVERQRTEAFF
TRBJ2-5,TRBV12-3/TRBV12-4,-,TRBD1,TGTGCCAGCACACAAGGGGGCTGGGAGACCCAGTACTTC,CASTQGGWETQYF
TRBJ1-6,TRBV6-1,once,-,TGTGCCAGCAGTGAAGTGGACAGTACCAGTTCACCCCTCCACTTT,CASSEVDSTSSPLHF
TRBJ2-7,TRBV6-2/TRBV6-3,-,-,TGTGCCAGCAGTTACATCCGGGACGAGCAGTACTTC,CASSYIRDEQYF
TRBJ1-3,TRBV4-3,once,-,TGCGCCAGCAGCCAAGATACCCAGGTCAGCACCATATATTTT,CASSQDTQVSTIYF
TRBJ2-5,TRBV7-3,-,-,TGTGCCAGCAGCCAAGGAGGGGGGGCCGGGAAGACCCAGTACTTC,CASSQGGGAGKTQYF
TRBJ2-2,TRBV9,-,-,TGTGCCAGCAGCCCCGACAAATACACCGGGGAGCTGTTTTTT,CASSPDKYTGELFF
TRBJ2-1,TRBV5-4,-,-,TGTGCCAGCAGCTTGTATCAGGGGCGCCAGTGGTTCTTC,CASSLYQGRQWFF
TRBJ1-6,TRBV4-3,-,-,TGCGCCAGCAGCCCAAAGGGGGATTCACCCCTCCACTTT,CASSPKGDSPLHF
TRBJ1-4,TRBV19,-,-,TGTGCCAGTAGTATTAGCAGGGCTGAAAAACTGTTTTTT,CASSISRAEKLFF
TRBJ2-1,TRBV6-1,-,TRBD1,TGTGCCAGCAGTGCTCCGGGACAGGGGAAAACGGGGACCTACAATGAGCAGTTCTTC,CASSAPGQGKTGTYNEQFF
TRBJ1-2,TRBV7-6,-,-,TGTGCCAGCAGCTCGCAGGACAGAGGGCCCATAACCTATGGCTACACCTTC,CASSSQDRGPITYGYTF
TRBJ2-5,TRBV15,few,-,TGTGCCACCAGCAGAGACTTGGGTAGGCGGGAGACCCAGTACTTC,CATSRDLGRRETQYF